This TCR beta chain is from a study of T cells in women clearing cervical HPV infection. Study details: Case blood was drawn when the lesion was first found; control blood after infection became undetectable. Study conclusions and caveats: Associations may precede or follow infection; HPV-specific or memory T cells were not isolated.

As regards this clone: Its antigen is still unknown. The CDR3 end lies 3 residues beyond the end of the read and is filled in from the germline J gene.

Prevalent HPV16 infections were excluded; only incident single HPV16 infections included. V gave up 4 bases and J gave up 5 bases; unmatched junction bases: 12. Germline V gene sequence: CDR1 SGHRS, CDR2 YFSETQ. This CDR3 spans 16 amino acids. Clones were sequenced by immunoSEQ multiplex PCR, and TCRdb holds only the in-frame ones, with some missing. The sample has roughly 31,000 clones, and its top ten clones hold roughly 6.8%. The source material was blood buffy coat. The rearrangement uses TRBV5-1 and TRBJ2-5, with 9 positions matching TRBD2. The receptor comes from a woman between 18 and 75 years old with a cervical HPV16 infection that either progressed to CIN3+ or cleared (not recorded which). Here the CDR3 reads CASSLRRGGRYETQYF. CDR3 DNA (partial): TGCGCCAGCAGCCTCCGGCGGGGGGGCCGGTATGAGACC.